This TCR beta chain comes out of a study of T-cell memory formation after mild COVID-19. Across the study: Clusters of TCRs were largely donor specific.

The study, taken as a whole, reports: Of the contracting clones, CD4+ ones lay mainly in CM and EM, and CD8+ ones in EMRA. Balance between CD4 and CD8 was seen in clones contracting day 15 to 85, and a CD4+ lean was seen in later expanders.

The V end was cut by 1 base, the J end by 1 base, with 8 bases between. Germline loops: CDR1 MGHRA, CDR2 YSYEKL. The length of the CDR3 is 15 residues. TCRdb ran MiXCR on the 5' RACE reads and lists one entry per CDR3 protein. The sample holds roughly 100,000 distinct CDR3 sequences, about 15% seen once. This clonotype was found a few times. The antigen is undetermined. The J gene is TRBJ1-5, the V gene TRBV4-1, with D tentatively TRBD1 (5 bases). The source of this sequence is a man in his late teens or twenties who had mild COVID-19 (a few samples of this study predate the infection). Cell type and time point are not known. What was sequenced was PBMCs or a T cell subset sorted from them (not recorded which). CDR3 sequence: CASSQGTLSNQPQHF. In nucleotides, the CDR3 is TGCGCCAGCAGCCAAGGGACACTCAGCAATCAGCCCCAGCATTTT.